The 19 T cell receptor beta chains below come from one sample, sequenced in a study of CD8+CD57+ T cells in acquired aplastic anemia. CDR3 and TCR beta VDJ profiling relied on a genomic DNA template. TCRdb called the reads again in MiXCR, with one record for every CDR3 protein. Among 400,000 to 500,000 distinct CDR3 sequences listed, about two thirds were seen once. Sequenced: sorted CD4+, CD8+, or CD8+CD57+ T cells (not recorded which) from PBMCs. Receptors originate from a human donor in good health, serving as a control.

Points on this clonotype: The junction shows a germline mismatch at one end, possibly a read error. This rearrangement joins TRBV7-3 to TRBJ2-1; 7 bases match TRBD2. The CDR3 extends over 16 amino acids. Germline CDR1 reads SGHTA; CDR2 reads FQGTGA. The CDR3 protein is CASSFGGGEGRTEQFF. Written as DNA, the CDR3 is TGTGCTAGCAGCTTTGGCGGGGGAGAGGGAAGGACCGAGCAGTTCTTC.

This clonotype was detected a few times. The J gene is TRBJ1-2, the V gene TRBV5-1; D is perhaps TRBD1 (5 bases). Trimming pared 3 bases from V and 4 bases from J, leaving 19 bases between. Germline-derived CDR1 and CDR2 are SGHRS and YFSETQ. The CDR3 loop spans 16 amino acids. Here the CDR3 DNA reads TGCGCCAGCAGCTCTGGGGCAGGTGATTTACTCTATGGCTACACCTTC. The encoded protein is CASSSGAGDLLYGYTF.

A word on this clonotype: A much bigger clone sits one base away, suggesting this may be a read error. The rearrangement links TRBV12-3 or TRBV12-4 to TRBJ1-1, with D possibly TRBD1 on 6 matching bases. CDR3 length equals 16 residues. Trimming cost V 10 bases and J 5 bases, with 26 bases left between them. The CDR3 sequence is CATSAPQGFDRTEAFF. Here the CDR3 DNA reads TGTGCCACTTCAGCGCCACAGGGATTTGACAGAACTGAAGCTTTCTTT.

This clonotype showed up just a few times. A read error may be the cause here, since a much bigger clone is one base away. The CDR3 region is CASSSAQGNQETQYF. CDR3 DNA: TGCGCCAGCAGCTCGGCGCAGGGTAACCAAGAGACCCAGTACTTC. The rearrangement links TRBV5-1 to TRBJ2-5; possible D gene TRBD1, 5 bases. Trimming left V 3 bases short and J 0 bases short, with 12 bases between. Germline V CDR1 and CDR2: SGHRS, YFSETQ. The CDR3 has 15 residues.

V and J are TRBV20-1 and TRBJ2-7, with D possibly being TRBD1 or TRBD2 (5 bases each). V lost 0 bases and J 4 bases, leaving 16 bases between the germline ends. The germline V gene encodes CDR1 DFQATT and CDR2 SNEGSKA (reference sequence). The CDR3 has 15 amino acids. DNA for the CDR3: TGCAGTGCTAGAGATTTGGGGGTGCACGGATACGAGCAGTACTTC. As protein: CSARDLGVHGYEQYF.

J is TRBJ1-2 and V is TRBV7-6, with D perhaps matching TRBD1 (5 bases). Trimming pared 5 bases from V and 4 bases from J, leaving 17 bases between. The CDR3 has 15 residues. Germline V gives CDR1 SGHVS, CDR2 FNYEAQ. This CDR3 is CASSPFKGPLYGYTF. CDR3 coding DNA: TGTGCCAGCAGCCCTTTCAAGGGACCTCTCTATGGCTACACCTTC.

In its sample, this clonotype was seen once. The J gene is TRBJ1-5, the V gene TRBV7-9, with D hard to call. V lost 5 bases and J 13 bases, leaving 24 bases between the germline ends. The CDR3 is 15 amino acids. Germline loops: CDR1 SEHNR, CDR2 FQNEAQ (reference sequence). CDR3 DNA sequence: TGTGCCAGCAGCCCAGCGGACGGGCCCTACAATGAGCAGCATTTT. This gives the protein CASSPADGPYNEQHF.

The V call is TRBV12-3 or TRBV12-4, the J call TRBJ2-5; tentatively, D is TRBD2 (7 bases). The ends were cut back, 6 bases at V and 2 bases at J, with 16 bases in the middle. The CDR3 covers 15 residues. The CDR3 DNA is TGTGCCAGCAGCCCCCTGCGGGGGCGGCAAGAGACCCAGTACTTC. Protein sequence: CASSPLRGRQETQYF.

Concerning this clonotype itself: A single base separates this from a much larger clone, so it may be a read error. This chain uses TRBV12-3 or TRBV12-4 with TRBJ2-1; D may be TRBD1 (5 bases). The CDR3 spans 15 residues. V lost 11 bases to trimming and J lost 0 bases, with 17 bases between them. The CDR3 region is CAVHPLTGSYNEQFF. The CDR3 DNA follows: TGTGCCGTCCACCCTCTAACAGGCTCCTACAATGAGCAGTTCTTC.

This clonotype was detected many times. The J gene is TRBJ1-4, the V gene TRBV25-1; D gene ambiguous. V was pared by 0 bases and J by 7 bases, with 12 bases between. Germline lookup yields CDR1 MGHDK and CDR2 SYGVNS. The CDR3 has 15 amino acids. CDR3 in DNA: TGTGCCAGCAGTGAATATACTCAAAGACGTGAAAAACTGTTTTTT. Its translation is CASSEYTQRREKLFF.

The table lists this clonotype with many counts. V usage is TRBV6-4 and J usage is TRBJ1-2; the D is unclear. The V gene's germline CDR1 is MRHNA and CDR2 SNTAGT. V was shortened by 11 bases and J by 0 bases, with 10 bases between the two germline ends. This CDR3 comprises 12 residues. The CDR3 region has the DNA TGTGCCCCTAAGGAGGCTAACTATGGCTACACCTTC. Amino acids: CAPKEANYGYTF.

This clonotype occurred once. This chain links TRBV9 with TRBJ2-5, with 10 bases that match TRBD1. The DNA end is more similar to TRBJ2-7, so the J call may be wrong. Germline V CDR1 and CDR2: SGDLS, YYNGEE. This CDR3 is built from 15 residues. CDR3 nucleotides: TGTGCCAGCAGCGGGGGACAGGGGACCCCCTACGAGCAGTACTTC. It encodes CASSGGQGTPYEQYF.

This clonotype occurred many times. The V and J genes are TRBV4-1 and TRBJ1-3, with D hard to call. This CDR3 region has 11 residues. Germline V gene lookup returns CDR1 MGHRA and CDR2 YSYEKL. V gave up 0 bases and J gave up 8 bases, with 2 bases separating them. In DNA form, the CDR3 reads TGCGCCAGCAGCCAAGAGTACACCATATATTTT. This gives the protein CASSQEYTIYF.

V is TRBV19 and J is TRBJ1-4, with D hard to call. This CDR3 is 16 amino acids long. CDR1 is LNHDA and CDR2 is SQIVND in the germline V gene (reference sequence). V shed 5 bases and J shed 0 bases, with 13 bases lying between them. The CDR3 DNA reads TGTGCCAGTAGTCCGAGTGGTACCCCAACTAATGAAAAACTGTTTTTT. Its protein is CASSPSGTPTNEKLFF.

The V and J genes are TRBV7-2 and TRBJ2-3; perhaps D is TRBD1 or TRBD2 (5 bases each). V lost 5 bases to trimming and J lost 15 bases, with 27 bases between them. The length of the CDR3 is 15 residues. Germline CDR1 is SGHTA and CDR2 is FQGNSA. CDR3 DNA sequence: TGTGCCAGCAGCGTAGGCGGGCAGGGTTCACCCCTCCACTATTTT. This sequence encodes CASSVGGQGSPLHYF.

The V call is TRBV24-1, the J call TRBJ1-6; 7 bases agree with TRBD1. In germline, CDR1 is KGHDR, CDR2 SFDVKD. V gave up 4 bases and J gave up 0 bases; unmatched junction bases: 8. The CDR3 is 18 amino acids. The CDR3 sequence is CATSERDSQSSYNSPLHF. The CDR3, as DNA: TGTGCCACCAGTGAGCGGGACAGCCAGAGCTCCTATAATTCACCCCTCCACTTT.

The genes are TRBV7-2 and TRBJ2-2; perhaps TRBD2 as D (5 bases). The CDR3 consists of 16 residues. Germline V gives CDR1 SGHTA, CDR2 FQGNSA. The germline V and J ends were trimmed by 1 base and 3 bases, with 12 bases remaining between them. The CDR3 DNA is TGTGCCAGCAGCTTAGTGCTGGCGGGTTACACCGGGGAGCTGTTTTTT. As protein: CASSLVLAGYTGELFF.

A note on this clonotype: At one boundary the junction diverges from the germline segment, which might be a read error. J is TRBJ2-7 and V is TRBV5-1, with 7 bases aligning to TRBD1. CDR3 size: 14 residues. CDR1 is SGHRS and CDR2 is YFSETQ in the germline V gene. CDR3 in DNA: TGTGCCAGCAGCCTGGACAGGCAGATACCTGAGCAGTACTTC. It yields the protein CASSLDRQIPEQYF.

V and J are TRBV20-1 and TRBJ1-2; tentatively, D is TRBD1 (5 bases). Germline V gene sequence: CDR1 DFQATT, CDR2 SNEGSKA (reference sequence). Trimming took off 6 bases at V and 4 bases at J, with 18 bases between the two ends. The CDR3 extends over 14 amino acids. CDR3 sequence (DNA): TGCAGTGCCCTTTGGGGAGGGGAAGGCTATGGCTACACCTTC. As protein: CSALWGGEGYGYTF.